The rows below give T cell receptor beta chains drawn from one sample of a study of cytomegalovirus exposure and HLA in healthy donors. Only in-frame clones appear in the TCRdb table, and some are missing; sequencing was by immunoSEQ multiplex PCR. Here the sample spans 85,000 to 120,000 clones, 60% to 80% being singletons. Source material: PBMCs. The receptor source for this set is a male donor in good health and CMV-seropositive. Both conserved end residues are trimmed from each CDR3.

j_call | v_call | cdr3_aa
TRBJ2-7 | TRBV7-9 | SSSPELAGGLFVEQY
TRBJ2-3 | TRBV7-8 | ASSLDGSRGGTQY
TRBJ2-1 | TRBV5-6 | ASRLTSYNEQF
TRBJ1-6 | TRBV19 | ASTPWRDRVGEPLH
TRBJ2-7 | TRBV5-1 | ASSWGLAGGLGEQY
TRBJ2-5 | TRBV7-7 | ASSPTPEGETQY
TRBJ1-5 | TRBV2 | ASSGDRGDQPQH
TRBJ1-4 | TRBV15 | ATSRDRGQPNEKLF
TRBJ2-3 | TRBV7-2 | ASSLAGGYTDTQY
TRBJ2-5 | TRBV2 | ASGRDRGEETQY
TRBJ2-7 | TRBV11-2 | ASSSIEGEQY
TRBJ2-3 | TRBV5-1 | ASSSRSGDTQY
TRBJ1-1 | TRBV10-3 | AISASSGEGNTEAF
TRBJ2-7 | TRBV9 | ASSVSGNAYEQY
TRBJ2-7 | TRBV11-2 | ASSLGGRNQDEQY
TRBJ2-6 | TRBV2 | ASSSGLAGSSGANGLT
TRBJ2-7 | TRBV6-5 | ASSGQGREQY
TRBJ2-3 | TRBV7-9 | ASSLAGLAPSTDTQY
TRBJ1-5 | TRBV28 | ASSLYPQSGQPQH
. | TRBV7-9 | ASSLFVGREETQY
TRBJ1-2 | TRBV29-1 | SVERQGYYGYT
TRBJ2-5 | TRBV19 | ASSTQLGFQETQY
TRBJ2-3 | TRBV6-5 | ASSSQAGGSDTQY
TRBJ1-1 | TRBV19 | ATQGRWATEAF
TRBJ2-7 | TRBV10-3 | AVRAGTRSYEQY
TRBJ2-3 | TRBV6-1 | ASSKGTSGNTDTQY
TRBJ2-7 | TRBV9 | ASGAGLPPYEQY
TRBJ2-1 | TRBV18 | ASSTGQTVVVNEQF
TRBJ1-2 | TRBV7-2 | ASSFDRQGSGYT
TRBJ2-7 | TRBV27 | ASSLLAGVLREQY
TRBJ2-7 | TRBV7-2 | ASSLDGGRAGYEQY
TRBJ2-1 | TRBV4-3 | ASSQETSGRGELVQF
TRBJ2-5 | TRBV5-1 | ASSLGRQVQETQY
TRBJ2-3 | TRBV29-1 | SVEGVAGGDTQY